These 18 T cell receptor beta chains were sequenced from one sample in a study of metastatic and nonmetastatic thyroid tumors. Using MiXCR, TCRdb reanalyzed the PCR reads. This table has fewer than 35,000 clones, about a fifth appearing once. Nobody among the patients had been given any treatment before thyroid surgery. The sequenced sample was tumor tissue. The receptors derive from a male donor with papillary thyroid cancer or a benign thyroid nodule (not recorded which). Some clones in this sample may be carry-over from other donors' samples.

There are a few counts of this clone. V gene TRBV28 combines with J gene TRBJ2-3, with D tentatively TRBD1 (6 bases). The CDR3 has 15 residues. The germline V and J ends were trimmed by 2 bases and 4 bases, with 13 bases remaining between them. Looked up from germline, CDR1 is MDHEN and CDR2 is SYDVKM. The CDR3 DNA reads as TGTGCCAGCAGTTTAAAGGACAGTGGGGCAGATACGCAGTATTTT. It encodes CASSLKDSGADTQYF.

This clone was seen many times. The chain joins TRBV20-1 to TRBJ2-5; TRBD2 matches at 7 bases. Germline CDR1 reads DFQATT; CDR2 reads SNEGSKA (reference sequence). The CDR3 consists of 15 residues. After removal of 6 bases from V and 5 bases from J, the junction contained 15 bases not matched to a gene. The CDR3 nucleotides read TGCAGTGCGAGAATGACTAGCCGCTATGTGGAGACCCAGTACTTC. Amino acids: CSARMTSRYVETQYF.

The chain is built from TRBV11-2 and TRBJ2-3; D gene ambiguous. V was cut by 1 base and J by 6 bases, with 5 bases left in between. Germline CDR1 and CDR2: SGHAT and FQNNGV. The CDR3 consists of 12 residues. The CDR3, as DNA: TGTGCCAGCAGCTTAGGGGGTGATACGCAGTATTTT. Translated: CASSLGGDTQYF. Supplemented by reference TRBV11-2 and TRBJ2-3, the full variable domain reads EAGVAQSPRYKIIEKRQSVAFWCNPISGHATLYWYQQILGQGPKLLIQFQNNGVVDDSQLPKDRFSAERLKGVDSTLKIQPAKLEDSAVYLCASSLGGDTQYFGPGTRLTVL.

The rearrangement uses TRBV11-2 and TRBJ2-1; maybe TRBD2 (5 bases). The CDR3 contains 13 residues. The V and J ends lost 4 bases and 8 bases respectively, with 12 bases between them. CDR1 and CDR2 from the germline V gene are SGHAT and FQNNGV. CDR3 DNA: TGTGCCAGCAGCTCCGGACTGAGTCATGAGCAGTTCTTC. This translates into CASSSGLSHEQFF.

V is TRBV6-2 or TRBV6-3 and J is TRBJ1-5; D call uncertain. This CDR3 contains 15 residues. Germline V CDR1 and CDR2: MNHEY, SVGEGT. The germline V and J ends were trimmed by 2 bases and 7 bases, with 15 bases remaining between them. The CDR3 DNA is TGTGCCAGCAGTTACCTCCCCGGGCGAGAACAGCCCCAGCATTTT. This codes for CASSYLPGREQPQHF.

This clone has a count of ten or more. The chain employs TRBV14 and TRBJ1-3; D is perhaps TRBD1 (5 bases). The CDR3 extends over 14 amino acids. V was trimmed by 2 bases and J by 2 bases, leaving 7 bases between them. Germline assignment: CDR1 SGHDN and CDR2 FVKESK. CDR3 DNA: TGTGCCAGCAGCCAACAGGGAGCTGGAAACACCATATATTTT. It encodes CASSQQGAGNTIYF.

This clone has a count of ten or more. Since a much larger clone is just one base distant, this may be a read error. The V call is TRBV19, the J call TRBJ2-7; 7 positions match TRBD1. The CDR3 covers 12 residues. Germline values: CDR1 LNHDA, CDR2 SQIVND (reference sequence). With V trimmed by 10 bases and J by 6 bases, 9 bases remained unmatched. CDR3 nucleotide sequence: TGTGCCATCCGCAGGGGGTCCGGCGAGCAGTACTTC. This encodes CAIRRGSGEQYF.

A remark on this clone: A read error may produce the germline difference seen at one junction end. Additional DNA sequences in this sample encode the identical CDR3. V gene TRBV12-3 or TRBV12-4 combines with J gene TRBJ1-1, with 7 positions matching TRBD1. CDR3 length equals 13 residues. The CDR3 loop is CASSLQQGTEAFF. The CDR3 nucleotides read TGTGCCAGCAGTCTCCAACAGGGGACTGAAGCTTTCTTC.

At least ten counts were recorded for this clone. The chain recombines TRBV20-1 with TRBJ2-3; 11 bases align to TRBD2. Germline CDR1 DFQATT, CDR2 SNEGSKA (reference sequence). V gave up 0 bases and J gave up 5 bases; unmatched junction bases: 13. The CDR3 is 18 residues long. CDR3 protein: CSARDRRSSGRGRDTQYF. The CDR3 nucleotides are TGCAGTGCTAGAGATAGGAGGAGTAGCGGGAGGGGTAGAGATACGCAGTATTTT.

The table lists this clone with many counts. The chain combines TRBV9 with TRBJ2-6; D is undetermined. CDR1 is SGDLS and CDR2 is YYNGEE in the germline V gene. Trimming removed 4 bases from V and 0 bases from J, with 8 bases in between. This CDR3 is built from 15 residues. The CDR3 reads CASSPRPSGANVLTF. In DNA, the CDR3 is TGTGCCAGCAGCCCGCGACCCTCTGGGGCCAACGTCCTGACTTTC.

This clone rates as medium-sized. This chain joins TRBV20-1 and TRBJ2-7; no clear D. Germline V gene data show CDR1 as DFQATT and CDR2 as SNEGSKA (reference sequence). The CDR3 extends over 12 amino acids. Trimming cost V 0 bases and J 5 bases, with 8 bases left between them. Written as DNA, the CDR3 is TGCAGTGCTAGAGAGTACAGCCACGAGCAGTACTTC. Protein: CSAREYSHEQYF.

This clone occurred many times. V gene TRBV13 combines with J gene TRBJ1-5, with D uncertain. The CDR3 sequence is 13 residues long. Trimming removed 3 bases from V and 6 bases from J, with 9 bases in between. Germline V gene data show CDR1 as PRHDT and CDR2 as FYEKMQ (reference sequence). The CDR3 sequence: CASSLGSGQPQHF. In nucleotides, the CDR3 is TGTGCCAGCAGCTTGGGGAGTGGTCAGCCCCAGCATTTT.

This clone showed up many times. The chain employs TRBV5-1 and TRBJ2-7; 11 nucleotides match TRBD1. The CDR3 has 14 amino acids. V gave up 4 bases and J gave up 2 bases; unmatched junction bases: 2. Germline CDR1 reads SGHRS; CDR2 reads YFSETQ. DNA for the CDR3: TGCGCCAGCAGCCGGGACAGGGGGGCCTACGAGCAGTACTTC. Translation gives CASSRDRGAYEQYF.

The genes are TRBV18 and TRBJ1-5; D may be TRBD1 (5 bases). CDR3 length: 15 residues. Per germline, CDR1 KGHSH and CDR2 LQKENI. Deletions cut 5 bases from V and 3 bases from J, with 14 bases between. The CDR3 DNA reads TGTGCCAGCTCATCGAGGGACGGAAACAATCAGCCCCAGCATTTT. Translating gives CASSSRDGNNQPQHF.

Only a few counts were recorded for this clone. This chain joins TRBV20-1 and TRBJ1-1; D remains ambiguous. CDR3 size: 13 residues. Per the germline V gene, CDR1 is DFQATT and CDR2 is SNEGSKA (reference sequence). Trimming removed 0 bases from V and 2 bases from J, with 7 bases in between. In nucleotides, the CDR3 is TGCAGTGCTAGAGATGGGGAAAACACTGAAGCTTTCTTT. It specifies CSARDGENTEAFF.

The gene calls are TRBV6-4 and TRBJ1-2; 7 positions match TRBD1. Trimming cost V 7 bases and J 5 bases; bases outside gene matches: 7. CDR3 length: 13 amino acids. Germline V CDR1 and CDR2: MRHNA, SNTAGT. CDR3 bases: TGTGCCAGCAAGGGACAGAGAGGATATGGCTACACCTTC. Translated: CASKGQRGYGYTF.

This clone was seen many times. The chain joins TRBV9 to TRBJ2-2, with D possibly being TRBD1 or TRBD2 (6 bases each). Per the germline V gene, CDR1 is SGDLS and CDR2 is YYNGEE. Trimming left V 2 bases short and J 10 bases short, with 9 bases between. This CDR3 is 12 amino acids long. CDR3 DNA: TGTGCCAGCAGCGTGGGGGGCTTGGAGCTGTTTTTT. It yields the protein CASSVGGLELFF.

The chain is built from TRBV3-1 and TRBJ2-3, with 10 bases identical to TRBD2. The CDR3 extends over 16 amino acids. The ends lost 4 bases at V and 2 bases at J; junction bases unmatched: 6. Per the germline V gene, CDR1 is LGHDT and CDR2 is YNNKEL (reference sequence). The CDR3 DNA reads TGTGCCAGCAGCCGAAGACTAGCGGGTTCCACAGATACGCAGTATTTT. Translated, it gives CASSRRLAGSTDTQYF.